A single sample gave rise to the 8 T cell receptor beta chains below, sequenced in a study of spatial heterogeneity in lung cancer. These receptors have no identified antigens. Each CDR3 protein gets one entry after TCRdb re-called the 5' RACE reads with MiXCR. The profile shows approximately 7,100 distinct CDR3 sequences, 9.5% to 15% of them singletons. Points from the study as a whole: Within tumors, counts of expanded alpha and beta TCRs tracked tumor mutation counts.

Time point defined: sample taken at primary tumor resection. This specimen consisted of lung tumor tissue, obtained at surgery. The receptors come from a male donor with early-stage non-small cell lung cancer.

The chain links TRBV12-5 to TRBJ2-3; the D gene is possibly TRBD2 (6 bases). The CDR3 totals 14 residues. Germline V lookup: CDR1 LGHNT, CDR2 FRNRAP. V was shortened by 3 bases and J by 3 bases, with 10 bases between the two germline ends. CDR3 region: CASGLNGGTDTQYF. The CDR3 region has the DNA TGTGCTAGTGGTTTAAACGGAGGGACAGATACGCAGTATTTT.

This clonotype was observed many times. The chain joins TRBV6-2 or TRBV6-3 to TRBJ2-1; tentative D call: TRBD1 (5 bases). The CDR3 runs 13 residues. Germline CDR1 and CDR2: MNHEY and SVGEGT. V was cut by 6 bases and J by 7 bases, with 13 bases left in between. The CDR3 sequence is CASRLSQGNEQFF. The DNA of the CDR3 is TGTGCCAGCAGGCTCAGTCAGGGAAATGAGCAGTTCTTC.

This clonotype has a handful of counts. CDR3 nucleotide sequence: TGCGCCAGCAGCTGGGTTGTGGAATTCGAGCAGTACTTC. Protein: CASSWVVEFEQYF. The gene calls are TRBV4-1 and TRBJ2-7; no definite D call. This CDR3 contains 13 residues. CDR1 and CDR2 from the germline V gene are MGHRA and YSYEKL. The V end lost 5 bases, the J end lost 6 bases, and 14 bases lay between the germline ends.

This clonotype counts as medium-sized. The rearrangement uses TRBV7-2 and TRBJ1-6; D unresolved. CDR1 and CDR2 (germline): SGHTA, FQGNSA. This CDR3 has 14 amino acids. V was cut by 1 base and J by 3 bases, with 4 bases left in between. CDR3 nucleotides: TGTGCCAGCAGCTTAGGACACTATAATTCACCCCTCCACTTT. It yields the protein CASSLGHYNSPLHF.

Remarks on this clonotype: This clone may be a read error of a much larger clone one base away. The chain employs TRBV20-1 and TRBJ1-2; D is uncertain. This CDR3 has 11 residues. Germline V gene data show CDR1 as DFQATT and CDR2 as SNEGSKA (reference sequence). The CDR3 reads CCARRNYGYTF. DNA of the CDR3: TGCTGTGCTAGACGGAACTATGGCTACACCTTC.

This clonotype was counted ten times or more. The rearrangement joins TRBV12-3 or TRBV12-4 to TRBJ2-7; D gene unclear. V was trimmed by 6 bases and J by 3 bases, leaving 12 bases between them. The length of the CDR3 is 13 residues. CDR3 DNA sequence: TGTGCCAGCAGCCGAGCTAACGGCTACGAGCAGTACTTC. This sequence encodes CASSRANGYEQYF.

Relative to its sample, this clonotype is medium-sized. This chain joins TRBV6-2 or TRBV6-3 and TRBJ2-1, with a tentative D call TRBD2 (5 bases). V gave up 5 bases and J gave up 11 bases, with 25 bases separating them. Germline CDR1 and CDR2: MNHEY and SVGEGT. The CDR3 extends over 16 amino acids. The CDR3 loop reads CASSPGELARVTKQFF. CDR3 nucleotides: TGTGCCAGCAGTCCCGGGGAGTTGGCGAGGGTCACGAAGCAGTTCTTC.

This clonotype showed up many times. The chain carries TRBV5-1 and TRBJ1-1, with D unclear. Trimming pared 0 bases from V and 4 bases from J, leaving 13 bases between. Germline V gene lookup returns CDR1 SGHRS and CDR2 YFSETQ. CDR3 length: 15 residues. CDR3 region: CASSLATGRATEAFF. The DNA for the CDR3 is TGCGCCAGCAGCTTGGCCACGGGGAGGGCCACTGAAGCTTTCTTT.